These T cell receptor beta chains were read from a single sample in a study of blood T cell repertoires in COVID-19. Sequencing used immunoSEQ multiplex PCR; TCRdb keeps in-frame clones, though not all of them. The table has some 270,000 clones, 70% to 90% seen once. Sequencing used PBMCs or T cells enriched from blood (not recorded which). The receptors stem from a woman in her twenties or thirties who had recovered from COVID-19. Each CDR3 is given with its conserved first and last residue. Each record gives: clone size, D gene, V gene, J gene, CDR3 protein, CDR3 DNA. The D gene is left open where the match is weak. Not all rows give a size; the values are once, few, many and, for expanded clones, a class.

clone size: .
D gene: TRBD1
V gene: TRBV6-1
J gene: TRBJ1-2
CDR3 protein: CASSEAPGQGYGYTF
CDR3 DNA: TGTGCCAGCAGTGAAGCGCCAGGACAGGGCTATGGCTACACCTTC

clone size: .
D gene: TRBD1
V gene: TRBV28
J gene: TRBJ1-6
CDR3 protein: CASSLDRGLDSPLHF
CDR3 DNA: TGTGCCAGCAGTTTAGACAGGGGGTTGGATTCACCCCTCCACTTT

clone size: .
D gene: TRBD2
V gene: TRBV5-6
J gene: TRBJ2-1
CDR3 protein: CASSLVASGRAKNEQFF
CDR3 DNA: TGTGCCAGCAGCTTGGTGGCTAGCGGGAGGGCCAAGAATGAGCAGTTCTTC

clone size: .
D gene: TRBD1
V gene: TRBV29-1
J gene: TRBJ2-2
CDR3 protein: CSVKGQTTGELFF
CDR3 DNA: TGCAGCGTCAAGGGACAGACGACCGGGGAGCTGTTTTTT

clone size: .
D gene: .
V gene: TRBV7-9
J gene: TRBJ1-2
CDR3 protein: CASVHNTGTTKNYGYTF
CDR3 DNA: TGTGCCAGCGTCCACAACACCGGGACAACGAAAAACTATGGCTACACCTTC

clone size: .
D gene: .
V gene: TRBV29-1
J gene: TRBJ1-3
CDR3 protein: CSVEPHSGNTIYF
CDR3 DNA: TGCAGCGTTGAGCCACACTCTGGAAACACCATATATTTT

clone size: .
D gene: TRBD2
V gene: TRBV5-4
J gene: TRBJ2-1
CDR3 protein: CASSFGTSGRGPYNEQFF
CDR3 DNA: TGTGCCAGCAGCTTCGGGACTAGCGGGAGAGGGCCCTACAATGAGCAGTTCTTC

clone size: .
D gene: TRBD1
V gene: TRBV19
J gene: TRBJ2-1
CDR3 protein: CASSYDRGNYNEQFF
CDR3 DNA: TGTGCCAGTAGCTATGACAGGGGCAATTACAATGAGCAGTTCTTC

clone size: .
D gene: .
V gene: TRBV7-3
J gene: TRBJ2-1
CDR3 protein: CASSLTAVTNSNEQFF
CDR3 DNA: TGTGCCAGCAGCTTAACTGCGGTCACTAATTCCAATGAGCAGTTCTTC

clone size: .
D gene: TRBD2
V gene: TRBV30
J gene: TRBJ2-5
CDR3 protein: CAWSSGGGGETQYF
CDR3 DNA: TGTGCCTGGAGCTCGGGGGGAGGTGGAGAGACCCAGTACTTC

clone size: .
D gene: TRBD1
V gene: TRBV10-2
J gene: TRBJ1-6
CDR3 protein: CASSSRTGNSPLHF
CDR3 DNA: TGCGCCAGCAGTTCAAGGACAGGGAATTCACCCCTCCACTTT

clone size: .
D gene: TRBD2
V gene: TRBV5-1
J gene: TRBJ2-3
CDR3 protein: CASSSTSGGNTDTQYF
CDR3 DNA: TGCGCCAGCAGCTCGACTAGCGGGGGAAACACAGATACGCAGTATTTT

clone size: .
D gene: .
V gene: TRBV29-1
J gene: TRBJ1-1
CDR3 protein: CSVEDLSGNTEAFF
CDR3 DNA: TGCAGCGTTGAAGATCTTTCCGGGAACACTGAAGCTTTCTTT

clone size: .
D gene: TRBD2
V gene: TRBV4-1
J gene: TRBJ2-1
CDR3 protein: CASTRDTSGSPEQFF
CDR3 DNA: TGCGCCAGCACCAGAGATACTAGCGGGAGTCCTGAGCAGTTCTTC

clone size: once
D gene: TRBD1
V gene: TRBV4-1
J gene: TRBJ1-6
CDR3 protein: CASSQDGGTGYRFLHF
CDR3 DNA: TGCGCCAGCAGCCAAGATGGTGGGACAGGGTATCGGTTCCTCCACTTT

clone size: once
D gene: .
V gene: TRBV27
J gene: TRBJ2-1
CDR3 protein: CASSWVRESLRDGQFF
CDR3 DNA: TGTGCCAGCAGTTGGGTGAGGGAGTCTCTCCGGGATGGACAGTTCTTC

clone size: .
D gene: .
V gene: TRBV7-2
J gene: TRBJ2-3
CDR3 protein: CASSLVSAGPRTDTQYF
CDR3 DNA: TGTGCCAGCAGCTTAGTATCTGCGGGGCCTCGCACAGATACGCAGTATTTT

clone size: .
D gene: .
V gene: TRBV4-2
J gene: TRBJ2-1
CDR3 protein: CASSPGGLVNEQFF
CDR3 DNA: TGTGCCAGCAGCCCGGGTGGGTTGGTCAATGAGCAGTTCTTC

clone size: .
D gene: TRBD2
V gene: TRBV24-1
J gene: TRBJ2-1
CDR3 protein: CATSPTSGRNNEQFF
CDR3 DNA: TGTGCCACCAGCCCGACTAGCGGGAGGAACAATGAGCAGTTCTTC

clone size: .
D gene: TRBD2
V gene: TRBV15
J gene: TRBJ2-1
CDR3 protein: CATSRSGTSGYNEQFF
CDR3 DNA: TGTGCCACCAGCAGATCCGGGACTAGCGGTTACAATGAGCAGTTCTTC

clone size: .
D gene: TRBD1
V gene: TRBV19
J gene: TRBJ1-6
CDR3 protein: CASSIAGRQGMAPLHF
CDR3 DNA: TGTGCCAGTAGTATAGCTGGTCGACAGGGGATGGCACCCCTCCACTTT

clone size: .
D gene: TRBD1
V gene: TRBV3-1/TRBV3-2
J gene: TRBJ2-3
CDR3 protein: CASSQRGQGRTDTQYF
CDR3 DNA: TGTGCCAGCAGCCAGAGAGGACAGGGGCGCACAGATACGCAGTATTTT

clone size: .
D gene: .
V gene: TRBV7-6
J gene: TRBJ2-2
CDR3 protein: CASSLGDDSTGELFF
CDR3 DNA: TGTGCCAGCAGCTTAGGGGATGACAGTACCGGGGAGCTGTTTTTT

clone size: .
D gene: .
V gene: TRBV5-8
J gene: TRBJ2-1
CDR3 protein: CAPGGGGINYNEQFF
CDR3 DNA: TGTGCCCCTGGGGGAGGGGGAATTAACTACAATGAGCAGTTCTTC

clone size: .
D gene: .
V gene: TRBV7-2
J gene: TRBJ2-7
CDR3 protein: CASSFGSTSYEQYF
CDR3 DNA: TGTGCCAGCAGCTTTGGATCGACTTCATACGAGCAGTACTTC

clone size: .
D gene: TRBD2
V gene: TRBV15
J gene: TRBJ2-1
CDR3 protein: CATSRGGGLAGGREQFF
CDR3 DNA: TGTGCCACCAGCAGAGGAGGGGGGCTAGCGGGAGGTCGGGAGCAGTTCTTC

clone size: .
D gene: .
V gene: TRBV4-1
J gene: TRBJ2-7
CDR3 protein: CASSQGGASYEQYF
CDR3 DNA: TGCGCCAGCAGCCAAGGGGGAGCAAGTTACGAGCAGTACTTC

clone size: once
D gene: TRBD2
V gene: TRBV6-2/TRBV6-3
J gene: TRBJ2-7
CDR3 protein: CASSLAGVSSYEQYF
CDR3 DNA: TGTGCCAGCAGCCTAGCGGGAGTTAGCTCCTACGAGCAGTACTTC

clone size: .
D gene: TRBD1
V gene: TRBV5-1
J gene: TRBJ1-2
CDR3 protein: CASSIGGTGGASTF
CDR3 DNA: TGCGCCAGCAGCATCGGCGGGACAGGGGGCGCTTCCACCTTC

clone size: .
D gene: .
V gene: TRBV30
J gene: TRBJ1-3
CDR3 protein: CAWSQDGTIYF
CDR3 DNA: TGTGCCTGGAGTCAGGATGGCACCATATATTTT

clone size: .
D gene: TRBD1
V gene: TRBV7-2
J gene: TRBJ1-4
CDR3 protein: CASSQGDRSLRTHNEKLFF
CDR3 DNA: TGTGCCAGCAGCCAAGGGGACAGATCCCTCCGGACCCATAATGAAAAACTGTTTTTT

clone size: .
D gene: TRBD2
V gene: TRBV4-1
J gene: TRBJ2-7
CDR3 protein: CASSQVSGTSYEQYF
CDR3 DNA: TGCGCCAGCAGCCAAGTCTCCGGGACTAGCTACGAGCAGTACTTC

clone size: .
D gene: .
V gene: TRBV7-9
J gene: TRBJ1-5
CDR3 protein: CASSLIAGVDQPQHF
CDR3 DNA: TGTGCCAGCAGCTTAATCGCAGGGGTCGATCAGCCCCAGCATTTT

clone size: .
D gene: .
V gene: TRBV9
J gene: TRBJ2-1
CDR3 protein: CASSVGAGAYNEQFF
CDR3 DNA: TGTGCCAGCAGCGTAGGTGCGGGGGCATACAATGAGCAGTTCTTC

clone size: .
D gene: .
V gene: TRBV28
J gene: TRBJ1-1
CDR3 protein: CASSLARINTEAFF
CDR3 DNA: TGTGCCAGCAGTTTAGCCAGAATCAACACTGAAGCTTTCTTT

clone size: .
D gene: .
V gene: TRBV18
J gene: TRBJ1-6
CDR3 protein: CASSRLTDSPLHF
CDR3 DNA: TGTGCCAGCTCCCGTTTGACAGATTCACCCCTCCACTTT

clone size: once
D gene: TRBD1
V gene: TRBV6-5
J gene: TRBJ1-1
CDR3 protein: CASRQYRGRTEAFF
CDR3 DNA: TGTGCCAGCAGGCAGTATAGGGGGCGCACTGAAGCTTTCTTT

clone size: once
D gene: TRBD1
V gene: TRBV5-6
J gene: TRBJ2-4
CDR3 protein: CASSLQGGPNIQYF
CDR3 DNA: TGTGCCAGCAGCTTACAGGGGGGCCCAAACATTCAGTACTTC

clone size: once
D gene: TRBD1
V gene: TRBV28
J gene: TRBJ2-7
CDR3 protein: CASTPLGTGGLREQYF
CDR3 DNA: TGTGCCAGCACCCCCCTCGGGACAGGGGGACTGAGGGAGCAGTACTTC

clone size: .
D gene: .
V gene: TRBV9
J gene: TRBJ1-2
CDR3 protein: CASRTGGQGYGYTF
CDR3 DNA: TGTGCCAGCAGAACGGGGGGGCAGGGCTATGGCTACACCTTC

clone size: few
D gene: TRBD1
V gene: TRBV6-4
J gene: TRBJ1-2
CDR3 protein: CASSDGPGQEYGYTF
CDR3 DNA: TGTGCCAGCAGTGACGGCCCGGGACAGGAATATGGCTACACCTTC

clone size: .
D gene: .
V gene: TRBV7-3
J gene: TRBJ2-3
CDR3 protein: CASSLRSLGGAVFPGGTDTQYF
CDR3 DNA: TGTGCCAGCAGCTTAAGAAGTCTCGGAGGGGCAGTCTTTCCTGGGGGCACAGATACGCAGTATTTT

clone size: .
D gene: .
V gene: TRBV5-4
J gene: TRBJ1-1
CDR3 protein: CASSLSRSMNTEAFF
CDR3 DNA: TGTGCCAGCAGCTTAAGCAGGTCCATGAACACTGAAGCTTTCTTT

clone size: .
D gene: .
V gene: TRBV4-2
J gene: TRBJ2-3
CDR3 protein: CASSQTARGSTDTQYF
CDR3 DNA: TGTGCCAGCAGCCAGACCGCTAGGGGCAGCACAGATACGCAGTATTTT

clone size: .
D gene: .
V gene: TRBV21-1
J gene: TRBJ1-5
CDR3 protein: CAQGAGYNQPQHF
CDR3 DNA: TGTGCCCAGGGCGCAGGCTACAATCAGCCCCAGCATTTT

clone size: .
D gene: .
V gene: TRBV21-1
J gene: TRBJ2-7
CDR3 protein: CASSKDEFPWAHEQYF
CDR3 DNA: TGTGCCAGCAGCAAAGATGAGTTCCCTTGGGCCCACGAGCAGTACTTC

clone size: .
D gene: TRBD1
V gene: TRBV3-1/TRBV3-2
J gene: TRBJ1-4
CDR3 protein: CASSLHRGANEKLFF
CDR3 DNA: TGTGCCAGCAGCCTACACAGGGGGGCTAATGAAAAACTGTTTTTT

clone size: .
D gene: TRBD1
V gene: TRBV11-2
J gene: TRBJ2-3
CDR3 protein: CASRFTGGATDTQYF
CDR3 DNA: TGTGCCAGCAGATTCACAGGGGGCGCGACAGATACGCAGTATTTT

clone size: .
D gene: TRBD1
V gene: TRBV29-1
J gene: TRBJ1-1
CDR3 protein: CSAAGGMNTEAFF
CDR3 DNA: TGCAGCGCCGCAGGGGGGATGAACACTGAAGCTTTCTTT